This T cell receptor beta chain emerged from a study of blood T cell repertoires in COVID-19 (dated by TCRdb to about 2020). For the wider study: Collaborator samples came from the United States, Italy and Spain and covered acute and convalescent phases of COVID-19. The material from the prospective study consisted of cDNA or gDNA derived from T cells, B-cell-depleted T cells, or PBMCs. Subjects who had been exposed to COVID-19, were actively infected with it, or had recovered from it provided the deeply sampled blood TCRbeta repertoires that made up the dataset. The repertoires were made available in a free public database intended to serve as a resource for research on the immune response to SARS-CoV-2. The samples were drawn from the first 160 participants of the ongoing ImmuneRACE study and from 1,254 subjects provided by 6 global collaborators. The sample metadata nearly always contained a de-identified subject ID, COVID-19 status, age in years and sex. Where available, HLA class I and class II types were taken from metadata supplied by the sample provider and were not determined by assay-based typing. General findings and caveats noted by the study authors: Clinical and demographic metadata were provided uncurated, with the amount varying by source and participant.

The immunoSEQ Assay, a bias-controlled multiplex PCR, was used to amplify TCRbeta CDR3 regions from genomic DNA. Under the source paper's analysis protocol: The number of nucleated cells in each sample was estimated by amplification of reference gene primers within the assay. To quantify the absolute abundance of each unique TCRbeta CDR3 rearrangement, sequence reads were collapsed and filtered. For each sample, productive Simpson clonality was calculated as the square root of Simpson's diversity index over productive rearrangements. TCRdb obtained this table from immuneACCESS and retained in-frame rearrangements with V and J assigned. These tables miss some clones; where compared with another copy, unresolved V genes account for less than half of the shortfall, and the remainder is unexplained. That table furnishes V, J and clone size, whereas the DNA furnished D and trimming. The sample records hundreds of thousands of clones, around 89% of which are singletons. The ten largest account for 3% of the sample.

As encoded in the germline V gene (reference sequence), CDR1 is DFQATT while CDR2 is SNEGSKA. The CDR3 runs 18 residues from the cysteine to the phenylalanine. The sequence is cut down to CDR3 DNA, 54 bases in frame from base 1. Clipping removes 3 bases from V and 3 bases from J, with 11 as the unmatched junction base count. Remarks on this clone: No cognate antigen has been identified for it. No per-base quality is available; no much larger clone lies one base away.

One collaborating source in Seattle enrolled patients while the patients were actively infected and followed the patients over time throughout the course of disease. Whole blood was collected in K2EDTA tubes by collaborating institutions according to the institutions' own protocols. For TCRbeta analysis, collaborator samples were shipped as frozen whole blood, as isolated PBMCs, or as DNA extracted from either sample type. Material for sequencing was peripheral blood. The TCR originated in a woman aged 25-40 years with COVID-19, enrolled during active disease. The sequence links TRBV20-1 to TRBJ1-6, with 10 bases in between that match TRBD1. The DNA sequence is as follows: TGCAGTGCTAGTGTTGGGACAGGGGCGCGGTTCTATAATTCACCCCTCCACTTT. Its product reads: CSASVGTGARFYNSPLHF.